The sequence of this T cell receptor beta chain was determined in a study of identical twins. Overall study findings and caveats: Models underestimated out-of-frame TCR alpha sharing in monozygotic twins. In drawing conclusions, the study used cross-sectional statistical analysis and did not follow the same donors.

TCRdb fed the 5' RACE reads into MiXCR, producing one record per CDR3 protein. This table holds 230,000 or so distinct CDR3 sequences, about 8.3% found once. CDR3 length: 16 amino acids. Healthy Caucasians alone served as donors. Regarding this clonotype: Its target is unknown.

These data also formed part of another study, on yellow fever vaccine responses in identical twins.

V gene TRBV12-2 combines with J gene TRBJ2-6; the table's D call, TRBD1, was not checked against the DNA. TRBV12-2 counts as a pseudogene. The receptor's source is a woman in her late teens or twenties in good health. Sequencing was performed on CD8+ T cells sorted from blood. This CDR3 is CASRLVRVFRANVLTF. The CDR3 DNA is TGTGCAAGTCGCTTAGTCCGGGTGTTCAGGGCCAACGTCCTGACTTTC.